This T cell receptor (beta chain) was captured in a study of T cell responses to AZD1222 COVID-19 vaccine. General observations from the study: Baseline seropositivity occurred in only a handful of AZD1222 recipients. Clonal diversity was possibly underestimated, and the donors were mostly white British, with more females.

Using immunoSEQ multiplex PCR, the repertoire was profiled, and TCRdb retains in-frame clones only, with some absent. The table lists approximately 150,000 clones, 92% of them singletons. Worth noting for this clone: What it binds is not known.

V was cut by 1 base and J by 1 base, with 9 bases left in between. The germline CDR1 and CDR2 sequences are SGHNT and YENEEA. This CDR3 is built from 15 residues. V is TRBV11-3 and J is TRBJ2-3; D is ambiguous. The source material was peripheral blood, sampled on day 0 of AZD1222 vaccination. This TCR derives from an adult in good health. CDR3 nucleotides: TGTGCCAGCAGCTTAGGAGGCCTGGGCACAGATACGCAGTATTTT. This encodes CASSLGGLGTDTQYF.